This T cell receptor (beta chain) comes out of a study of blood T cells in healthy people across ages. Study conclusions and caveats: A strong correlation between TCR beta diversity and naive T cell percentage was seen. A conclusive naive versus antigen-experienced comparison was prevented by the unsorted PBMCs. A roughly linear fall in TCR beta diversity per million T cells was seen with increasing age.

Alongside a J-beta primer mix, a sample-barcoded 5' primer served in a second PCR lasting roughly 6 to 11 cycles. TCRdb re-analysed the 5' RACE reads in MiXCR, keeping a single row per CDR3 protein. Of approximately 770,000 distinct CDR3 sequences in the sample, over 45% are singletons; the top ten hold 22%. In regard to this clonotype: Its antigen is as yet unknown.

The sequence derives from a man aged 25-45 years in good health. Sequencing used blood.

CDR3 DNA sequence: TGCGCCAGCAGCTGGGGCGCAGGGAGCTCCTACGAGCAGTACTTC. Translated, it gives CASSWGAGSSYEQYF. The chain uses TRBV5-1 and TRBJ2-7; D tentatively fits TRBD1 or TRBD2 (5 bases each). Trimming shortened V by 3 bases and J by 0 bases, and 13 bases separated the two germline ends. The V gene's germline CDR1 is SGHRS and CDR2 YFSETQ. The CDR3 is 15 residues long.